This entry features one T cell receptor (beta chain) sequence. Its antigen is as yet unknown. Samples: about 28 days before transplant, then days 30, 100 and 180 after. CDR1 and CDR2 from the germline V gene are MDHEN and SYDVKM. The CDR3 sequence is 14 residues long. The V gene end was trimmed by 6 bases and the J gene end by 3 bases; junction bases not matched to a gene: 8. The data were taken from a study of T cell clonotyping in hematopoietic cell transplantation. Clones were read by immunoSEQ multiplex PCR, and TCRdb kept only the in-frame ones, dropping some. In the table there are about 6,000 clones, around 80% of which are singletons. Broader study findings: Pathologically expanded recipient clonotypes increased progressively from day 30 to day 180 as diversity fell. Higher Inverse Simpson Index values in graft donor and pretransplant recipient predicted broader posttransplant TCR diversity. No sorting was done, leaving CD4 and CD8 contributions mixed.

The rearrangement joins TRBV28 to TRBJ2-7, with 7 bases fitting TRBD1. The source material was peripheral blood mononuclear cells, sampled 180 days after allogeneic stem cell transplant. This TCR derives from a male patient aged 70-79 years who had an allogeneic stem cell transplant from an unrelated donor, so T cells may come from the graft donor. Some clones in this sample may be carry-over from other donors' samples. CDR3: CASRGTDYHYEQYF. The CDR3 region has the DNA TGTGCCAGCAGGGGGACAGACTACCACTACGAGCAGTACTTC.